The 32 T cell receptor beta chains given below trace back to one sample, sequenced in a study of T cell changes during pregnancy in multiple sclerosis (dated by TCRdb to about 2019). Receptor libraries were prepared by the immunoSEQ multiplex PCR assay. Imported from immuneACCESS, the table was reduced by TCRdb to in-frame sequences with V and J called. These copies leave out some clones; in studies compared against another copy, an unresolved V gene accounts for under half, and the cause of the remainder is not known. The sample table lists around 30,000 clones, about nine tenths of them with a count of one. The ten top clones hold about 9.6% of the sample. The sequenced sample was CD8+ T cells from peripheral blood mononuclear cells, obtained in the first trimester of pregnancy. Source of these receptors: a female donor with multiple sclerosis, enrolled in a pregnancy study.

The genes are TRBV4-3 and TRBJ2-7; the D gene is possibly TRBD1 (5 bases). This CDR3 contains 15 residues. Per germline, CDR1 LGHNA and CDR2 YSLEER. V was pared by 0 bases and J by 3 bases, with 12 bases between. The CDR3 spells CASSQDMAGNYEQYF. CDR3 coding DNA: TGCGCCAGCAGCCAAGATATGGCAGGGAACTACGAGCAGTACTTC.

This clone was seen just once. The chain couples TRBV6-5 to TRBJ2-2; no definite D call. With 8 bases removed from V and 0 bases from J, the gap between germline ends came to 13 bases. CDR3 length: 15 residues. Germline lookup yields CDR1 MNHEY and CDR2 SVGAGI. The CDR3, as DNA: TGTGCCAGCTCCCCAGTTACCCCGAACACCGGGGAGCTGTTTTTT. As protein: CASSPVTPNTGELFF.

The gene calls are TRBV6-4 and TRBJ2-3, with 12 bases lining up with TRBD2. J lost 6 bases, V lost 6 bases, and 7 bases had no gene match. CDR3 length equals 15 residues. Germline V gene lookup returns CDR1 MRHNA and CDR2 SNTAGT. CDR3 sequence (DNA): TGTGCCAGCAGGAAACTAGCGGGAGGAGGGGATACGCAGTATTTT. The encoded protein is CASRKLAGGGDTQYF.

The genes are TRBV5-1 and TRBJ2-7; D is possibly TRBD1 (6 bases). Trimming took 3 bases from V and 2 from J, leaving 15 bases between them. The germline V gene has CDR1 SGHRS and CDR2 YFSETQ. The CDR3 loop spans 15 amino acids. This CDR3 reads CASSSSRDTAYEQYF. For the CDR3, the DNA is TGCGCCAGCAGCTCAAGCCGGGACACCGCCTACGAGCAGTACTTC.

The V call is TRBV5-8, the J call TRBJ1-5; TRBD1 might be the D (6 bases). In germline, CDR1 is SGHTS, CDR2 YDEGEE. The CDR3 spans 14 residues. Trimming shortened V by 3 bases and J by 1 base, and 8 bases separated the two germline ends. The CDR3 DNA reads TGTGCCAGCAGCTGGGGGCAGAGCAATCAGCCCCAGCATTTT. Protein sequence: CASSWGQSNQPQHF.

J is TRBJ2-1 and V is TRBV27; D uncertain. Germline loops: CDR1 MNHEY, CDR2 SMNVEV (reference sequence). This CDR3 contains 11 residues. V lost 7 bases and J 6 bases, leaving 7 bases between the germline ends. The DNA of the CDR3 is TGTGCCAGCACATCCGGCAATGAGCAGTTCTTC. Translating gives CASTSGNEQFF.

V is TRBV7-8 and J is TRBJ2-7, with 8 bases lining up with TRBD1. The CDR3 is 18 amino acids. Losses at the gene ends were 0 bases for V and 9 bases for J; bases not matched to a gene: 19. Germline values: CDR1 SGHVS, CDR2 FQNEAQ. The CDR3 spells CASSLAGSRTGRGWVQYF. CDR3 coding DNA: TGTGCCAGCAGCTTAGCGGGATCCCGGACAGGGAGAGGTTGGGTGCAGTACTTC.

This chain joins TRBV27 and TRBJ2-7, with 8 positions matching TRBD2. Losses at the gene ends were 3 bases for V and 0 bases for J; bases not matched to a gene: 1. Looked up from germline, CDR1 is MNHEY and CDR2 is SMNVEV (reference sequence). The CDR3 sequence is 14 residues long. CDR3 sequence: CASSFAGGSYEQYF. The CDR3 coding sequence is TGTGCCAGCAGTTTCGCGGGAGGCTCCTACGAGCAGTACTTC.

The J gene is TRBJ1-1, the V gene TRBV27; D unresolved. CDR3 size: 14 residues. V was cut by 6 bases and J by 1 base, with 12 bases left in between. Germline V gives CDR1 MNHEY, CDR2 SMNVEV (reference sequence). The CDR3 bases are TGTGCCAGCAGGCCCTACGACACGAACACTGAAGCTTTCTTT. This sequence encodes CASRPYDTNTEAFF.

The V call is TRBV30, the J call TRBJ2-2; perhaps TRBD1 as D (5 bases). Looked up from germline, CDR1 is GTSNPN and CDR2 is SVGIG (reference sequence). With 2 bases removed from V and 4 bases from J, the gap between germline ends came to 5 bases. The length of the CDR3 is 12 residues. The CDR3 reads CAWSRGTGELFF. CDR3 nucleotide sequence: TGTGCCTGGAGTAGGGGCACCGGGGAGCTGTTTTTT.

The rearrangement joins TRBV7-8 to TRBJ2-7; D ambiguous. Trimming stripped 1 base from V and 3 bases from J, with 7 bases between. The CDR3 is made up of 13 amino acids. Germline V gene lookup returns CDR1 SGHVS and CDR2 FQNEAQ. The CDR3 DNA reads as TGTGCCAGCAGCTTAGATCGGAGCTACGAGCAGTACTTC. Translation: CASSLDRSYEQYF. Drawing the rest from reference TRBV7-8 and TRBJ2-7, the complete variable domain is GAGVSQSPRYKVAKRGQDVALRCDPISGHVSLFWYQQALGQGPEFLTYFQNEAQLDKSGLPSDRFFAERPEGSVSTLKIQRTQQEDSAVYLCASSLDRSYEQYFGPGTRLTVT.

The chain has TRBV5-4 and TRBJ2-7, with D hard to call. The CDR3 sequence is 12 residues long. Between the trimmed V and J ends, which lost 4 bases and 0 bases, there was a span of 5 bases. CDR1 is SGHNT, CDR2 YYREEE, per germline (reference sequence). CDR3 in amino acids: CASSTSSYEQYF. In DNA form, the CDR3 reads TGTGCCAGCAGCACAAGCTCCTACGAGCAGTACTTC.

The rearrangement uses TRBV5-6 and TRBJ1-4; a possible D gene is TRBD1 (5 bases). The CDR3 runs to 15 residues. The ends were cut back, 7 bases at V and 7 bases at J, with 20 bases in the middle. Looked up from germline, CDR1 is SGHDT and CDR2 is YYEEEE. The CDR3 bases are TGTGCCAGCGGAACAGGCTCCGCATGGAGTGAAAAACTGTTTTTT. It encodes CASGTGSAWSEKLFF.

The gene calls are TRBV7-2 and TRBJ2-1, with D possibly matching TRBD2 (6 bases). V was pared by 5 bases and J by 4 bases, with 15 bases between. The CDR3 is 15 residues long. Germline CDR1 and CDR2: SGHTA and FQGNSA. The CDR3 DNA is TGTGCCAGCAGCCCGCCGGGACTGACGTACAATGAGCAGTTCTTC. It encodes CASSPPGLTYNEQFF.

The chain couples TRBV7-9 to TRBJ2-5; a weak D match, TRBD1 (6 bases). The CDR3 consists of 15 residues. V gave up 2 bases and J gave up 1 base, with 11 bases separating them. Germline assignment: CDR1 SEHNR and CDR2 FQNEAQ (reference sequence). CDR3 sequence: CASSLLMGAQETQYF. As DNA, the CDR3 is TGTGCCAGCAGCTTATTGATGGGGGCCCAAGAGACCCAGTACTTC.

This chain joins TRBV7-8 and TRBJ2-5; 14 positions match TRBD2. The V and J ends lost 4 bases and 5 bases, in that order; junction bases with no gene match: 6. CDR3 length: 16 residues. Germline loops: CDR1 SGHVS, CDR2 FQNEAQ. The CDR3 loop is CASSSKTSGGGETQYF. The CDR3 nucleotides are TGTGCCAGCAGCTCAAAGACTAGCGGGGGGGGTGAGACCCAGTACTTC.

The chain employs TRBV6-1 and TRBJ2-7; TRBD2 matches at 12 bases. Trimming at V came to 7 bases and at J to 5 bases, leaving 9 bases not matched to a gene. The CDR3 is 15 amino acids. The germline gives CDR1 MNHNS, CDR2 SASEGT. CDR3 amino acids: CASKLRLAGDHEQYF. The CDR3 DNA reads as TGTGCCAGCAAGCTCCGACTAGCGGGAGACCACGAGCAGTACTTC.

The chain links TRBV30 to TRBJ1-1; tentative D call: TRBD1 (5 bases). With 5 bases removed from V and 0 bases from J, the gap between germline ends came to 10 bases. Germline values: CDR1 GTSNPN, CDR2 SVGIG (reference sequence). This CDR3 is 13 amino acids long. CDR3: CAWDQGVNTEAFF. DNA of the CDR3: TGTGCCTGGGACCAAGGGGTGAACACTGAAGCTTTCTTT.

This chain uses TRBV10-3 with TRBJ2-7; weak D call: TRBD1 (6 bases). Trimming removed 0 bases from V and 0 bases from J, with 9 bases in between. This CDR3 comprises 15 residues. Per the germline V gene, CDR1 is ENHRY and CDR2 is SYGVKD. This chain's CDR3 is CAISESQGLSYEQYF. Here the CDR3 DNA reads TGTGCCATCAGTGAGTCCCAGGGGCTCTCCTACGAGCAGTACTTC.

This clone has just a few counts. The chain's CDR3 is CASSPLPLTEAFF. CDR3 nucleotides: TGTGCCAGCAGCCCCCTCCCCCTTACTGAAGCTTTCTTT. V is TRBV7-9 and J is TRBJ1-1; unclear D gene. V shed 5 bases and J shed 5 bases, with 12 bases lying between them. The CDR3 loop spans 13 amino acids. The germline V gene has CDR1 SEHNR and CDR2 FQNEAQ (reference sequence).

The sample holds a few counts of this clone. The V call is TRBV9, the J call TRBJ2-7; a possible D gene is TRBD2 (6 bases). Germline assignment: CDR1 SGDLS and CDR2 YYNGEE. V was clipped by 3 bases and J by 0 bases, with 16 bases between them. This CDR3 contains 16 residues. This chain's CDR3 is CASSGAGTLASYEQYF. CDR3 bases: TGTGCCAGCAGCGGAGCCGGGACTCTCGCCTCCTACGAGCAGTACTTC.

This sequence joins TRBV19 and TRBJ1-1, with D hard to call. The V and J ends lost 0 bases and 0 bases respectively, with 17 bases between them. CDR3 size: 18 residues. Per germline, CDR1 LNHDA and CDR2 SQIVND (reference sequence). The CDR3: CASSIERLTGIMNTEAFF. In DNA, the CDR3 is TGTGCCAGTAGTATAGAACGGCTAACGGGGATAATGAACACTGAAGCTTTCTTT.

J is TRBJ2-7 and V is TRBV5-6; no reliable D call. This CDR3 has 12 residues. Trimming stripped 4 bases from V and 2 bases from J, with 7 bases between. Germline V gene lookup returns CDR1 SGHDT and CDR2 YYEEEE. The CDR3, as DNA: TGTGCCAGCAGCCTTGCGGCCTACGAGCAGTACTTC. This sequence encodes CASSLAAYEQYF.

The rearrangement links TRBV4-1 to TRBJ2-5; tentative D call: TRBD2 (5 bases). Germline V gene sequence: CDR1 MGHRA, CDR2 YSYEKL. V was pared by 0 bases and J by 5 bases, with 7 bases between. The CDR3 has 13 amino acids. The CDR3 region is CASSQDWEETQYF. The CDR3 DNA reads TGCGCCAGCAGCCAAGATTGGGAGGAGACCCAGTACTTC.

In DNA form, the CDR3 reads TGTGCCAGCACCACTCCAGGGGGGCCCAGCCTTGAAGCTTTCTTT. This encodes CASTTPGGPSLEAFF. The rearrangement uses TRBV11-1 and TRBJ1-1; 7 nucleotides match TRBD1. J was trimmed by 7 bases and V by 7 bases; bases with no gene match: 15. Germline CDR1 reads SGHAT; CDR2 reads FQDESV (reference sequence). The CDR3 contains 15 residues.

V is TRBV18 and J is TRBJ2-7; D possibly corresponds to TRBD1 (5 bases). The germline V gene has CDR1 KGHSH and CDR2 LQKENI. Trimming stripped 2 bases from V and 2 bases from J, with 13 bases between. The CDR3 is 15 amino acids. CDR3 amino acids: CASSPLDKAPYEQYF. The DNA for the CDR3 is TGTGCCAGCTCACCATTGGACAAGGCCCCCTACGAGCAGTACTTC.

J is TRBJ2-3 and V is TRBV5-6; D possibly corresponds to TRBD2 (5 bases). Trimming took 0 bases from V and 7 from J, leaving 12 bases between them. From germline, CDR1 is SGHDT and CDR2 YYEEEE. The CDR3 consists of 14 residues. The CDR3 coding sequence is TGTGCCAGCAGCTTGGGAGAGGGCCTCTATACGCAGTATTTT. Translation gives CASSLGEGLYTQYF.

The J gene is TRBJ2-7, the V gene TRBV28; D is undetermined. V was trimmed by 8 bases and J by 2 bases, leaving 13 bases between them. Per germline, CDR1 MDHEN and CDR2 SYDVKM. This CDR3 is built from 13 residues. CDR3 region: CASLLTHTYEQYF. The CDR3, as DNA: TGTGCCAGCCTCTTGACACACACCTACGAGCAGTACTTC.

By share, this clone counts as medium-sized (0.01 to 0.1%). The V gene is TRBV7-8, the J gene TRBJ1-1; D may be TRBD1 (5 bases). Deletions cut 7 bases from V and 1 base from J, with 13 bases between. The V gene's germline CDR1 is SGHVS and CDR2 FQNEAQ. The CDR3 runs 14 residues. The CDR3 sequence: CASNLGLSNTEAFF. The CDR3 DNA reads as TGTGCCAGCAACTTGGGACTCTCGAACACTGAAGCTTTCTTT.

With regard to this clone: At one end, the junction sequence differs from germline, possibly due to a read error. J is TRBJ2-7 and V is TRBV27, with 7 positions matching TRBD2. This CDR3 has 15 residues. The germline V gene has CDR1 MNHEY and CDR2 SMNVEV (reference sequence). Here the CDR3 DNA reads TGTGCCAGCAGGGCGGGGGAAGGGGTATCCTACGAGCAGCACTTC. This sequence encodes CASRAGEGVSYEQHF.

This clone has more than one count but fewer than ten. The rearrangement links TRBV4-2 to TRBJ2-1; 8 positions match TRBD2. Per the germline V gene, CDR1 is LGHNA and CDR2 is YNFKEQ. The V gene end was trimmed by 0 bases and the J gene end by 4 bases; junction bases not matched to a gene: 5. The CDR3 loop spans 16 amino acids. Written as DNA, the CDR3 is TGTGCCAGCAGCCAAGACGACACTAGCGGTTACAATGAGCAGTTCTTC. The encoded protein is CASSQDDTSGYNEQFF.

This chain connects TRBV6-5 to TRBJ1-2, with D tentatively TRBD1 (6 bases). The CDR3 is 15 residues long. Germline V gene data show CDR1 as MNHEY and CDR2 as SVGAGI. V was shortened by 2 bases and J by 6 bases, with 16 bases between the two germline ends. The DNA of the CDR3 is TGTGCCAGCAGTTACACGCCCCCAGGGGAGCATGGCTACACCTTC. Translating gives CASSYTPPGEHGYTF.